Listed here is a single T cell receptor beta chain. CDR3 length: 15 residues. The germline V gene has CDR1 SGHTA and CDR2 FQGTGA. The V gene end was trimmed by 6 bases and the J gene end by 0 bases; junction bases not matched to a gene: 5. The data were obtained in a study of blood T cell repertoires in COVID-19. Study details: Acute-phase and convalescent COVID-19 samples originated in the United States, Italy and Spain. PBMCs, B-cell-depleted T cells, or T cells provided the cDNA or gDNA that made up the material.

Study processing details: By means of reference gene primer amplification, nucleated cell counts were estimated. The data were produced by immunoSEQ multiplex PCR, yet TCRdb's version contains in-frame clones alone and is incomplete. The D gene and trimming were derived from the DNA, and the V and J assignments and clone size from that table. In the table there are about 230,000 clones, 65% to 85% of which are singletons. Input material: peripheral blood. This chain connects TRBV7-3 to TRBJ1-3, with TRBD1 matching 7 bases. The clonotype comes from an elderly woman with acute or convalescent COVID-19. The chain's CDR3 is CASSFTGDSGNTIYF. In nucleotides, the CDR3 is TGTGCCAGCAGTTTTACAGGGGACTCTGGAAACACCATATATTTT.